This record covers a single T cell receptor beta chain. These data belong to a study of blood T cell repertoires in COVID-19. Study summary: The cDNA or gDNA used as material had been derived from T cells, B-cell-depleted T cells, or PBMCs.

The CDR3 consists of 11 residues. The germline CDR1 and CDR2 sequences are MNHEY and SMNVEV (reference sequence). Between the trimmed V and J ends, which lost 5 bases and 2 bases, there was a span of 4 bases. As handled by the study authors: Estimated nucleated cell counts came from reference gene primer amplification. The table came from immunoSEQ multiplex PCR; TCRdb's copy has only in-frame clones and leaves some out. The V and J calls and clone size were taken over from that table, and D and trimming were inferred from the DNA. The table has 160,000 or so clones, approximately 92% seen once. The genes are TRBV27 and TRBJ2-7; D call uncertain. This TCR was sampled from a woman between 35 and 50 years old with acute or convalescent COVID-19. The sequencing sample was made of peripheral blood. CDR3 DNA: TGTGCCAGCAGTCTACCCTACGAGCAGTACTTC. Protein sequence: CASSLPYEQYF.